The 31 T cell receptor beta chains listed next were all sequenced from one sample in a study of OX40 agonist ivuxolimab in advanced cancers. The protocol was immunoSEQ multiplex PCR, while the TCRdb copy is restricted to in-frame clones and leaves out a portion. The table lists 75,000 to 90,000 clones, about 90% of them singletons. The sample was CD4+ or CD8+ T cells sorted from blood, taken in a trial of the OX40 agonist ivuxolimab. These receptors originate from an adult with an advanced solid tumor such as melanoma, head and neck, liver or kidney cancer.

The chain joins TRBV9 to TRBJ1-5; D unresolved. The CDR3 totals 14 residues. Trimming removed 3 bases from V and 1 base from J, with 8 bases in between. Germline values: CDR1 SGDLS, CDR2 YYNGEE. The CDR3: CASSEGISNQPQHF. The CDR3 DNA follows: TGTGCCAGCAGCGAGGGAATCAGCAATCAGCCCCAGCATTTT.

The rearrangement links TRBV21-1 to TRBJ2-1; the D segment call TRBD2 is taken from the table without a DNA check. TRBV21-1 is a pseudogene segment. The CDR3 sequence is 16 residues long. The DNA of the CDR3 is TGTGCCAGCGGGAGGCTTAAGCGGGACGGCTACAATGAGCAGTTCTTC. This codes for CASGRLKRDGYNEQFF.

This chain links TRBV6-6 with TRBJ2-7; the match to TRBD1 covers 7 bases. V was pared by 2 bases and J by 2 bases, with 6 bases of the junction left unmatched. Germline V lookup: CDR1 MNHNY, CDR2 SVGAGI (reference sequence). This CDR3 is built from 15 residues. The CDR3 DNA sequence: TGTGCCAGCAGTTACAGGGGGCGTCCACCCTACGAGCAGTACTTC. The encoded protein is CASSYRGRPPYEQYF.

The chain uses TRBV6-5 and TRBJ2-2; D not certain. CDR3 length: 16 residues. Per the germline V gene, CDR1 is MNHEY and CDR2 is SVGAGI. V was pared by 1 base and J by 7 bases, with 16 bases between. The CDR3 region has the DNA TGTGCCAGCAGTTACTGGTTGCAAGATGGGAACGGGGAGCTGTTTTTT. Encoded protein: CASSYWLQDGNGELFF.

Remarks on this clone: Other DNA variants within this sample encode the same CDR3. The CDR3 loop is CASSPNTGELFF. The CDR3 DNA reads as TGTGCCAGCAGCCCTAACACCGGGGAGCTGTTTTTT. The rearrangement links TRBV9 to TRBJ2-2; D unclear. The CDR3 totals 12 residues. Per the germline V gene, CDR1 is SGDLS and CDR2 is YYNGEE. Trimming stripped 4 bases from V and 2 bases from J, with 3 bases between.

The rearrangement uses TRBV20-1 and TRBJ2-1; D uncertain. The length of the CDR3 is 10 residues. Germline assignment: CDR1 DFQATT and CDR2 SNEGSKA (reference sequence). V was clipped by 7 bases and J by 8 bases, with 9 bases between them. CDR3 protein: CSVSNYEQFF. The DNA for the CDR3 is TGCAGTGTCTCAAATTATGAGCAGTTCTTC.

V and J are TRBV5-8 and TRBJ1-5, with D unresolved. The CDR3 contains 14 residues. V dropped 5 bases and J dropped 0 bases, with 9 bases sitting between them. Germline loops: CDR1 SGHTS, CDR2 YDEGEE. CDR3 sequence: CASSSRDSNQPQHF. The CDR3 region has the DNA TGTGCCAGCAGTTCCAGAGATAGCAATCAGCCCCAGCATTTT.

This clone was counted a single time. The rearrangement uses TRBV10-3 and TRBJ2-1; D ambiguous. V was pared by 6 bases and J by 0 bases, with 9 bases between. This CDR3 spans 14 amino acids. CDR1 and CDR2 (germline): ENHRY, SYGVKD. This CDR3 is CAISDSRSYNEQFF. The CDR3 DNA follows: TGTGCCATCAGCGACTCACGCTCCTACAATGAGCAGTTCTTC.

This rearrangement joins TRBV27 to TRBJ1-5, with 8 positions matching TRBD1. The CDR3 contains 14 residues. Germline-derived CDR1 and CDR2 are MNHEY and SMNVEV (reference sequence). V shed 5 bases, J shed 1 base, and the junction held 1 base outside the gene matches. The CDR3 sequence is CASSRTGSNQPQHF. CDR3 DNA sequence: TGTGCCAGCAGTCGGACAGGGAGCAATCAGCCCCAGCATTTT.

The V gene is TRBV7-9, the J gene TRBJ1-6, with D unclear. CDR1 and CDR2 from the germline V gene are SEHNR and FQNEAQ (reference sequence). This CDR3 comprises 16 residues. V lost 2 bases, J lost 5 bases, and 13 bases lay in between. CDR3 sequence reads: CASSLSRLRHNSPLHF. The CDR3 bases are TGTGCCAGCAGCTTATCGAGGCTGAGGCATAATTCACCCCTCCACTTT. The complete variable domain, with remaining parts taken from reference TRBV7-9 and TRBJ1-6, reads DTGVSQNPRHKITKRGQNVTFRCDPISEHNRLYWYRQTLGQGPEFLTYFQNEAQLEKSRLLSDRFSAERPKGSFSTLEIQRTEQGDSAMYLCASSLSRLRHNSPLHFGNGTRLTVT.

The V gene is TRBV27, the J gene TRBJ1-1, with 8 positions matching TRBD1. Per germline, CDR1 MNHEY and CDR2 SMNVEV (reference sequence). V trimming: 8 bases; J trimming: 1 base; junction bases outside the gene matches: 6. The CDR3 is 14 amino acids. CDR3 region: CASRGQGSNTEAFF. CDR3 nucleotide sequence: TGTGCCAGCCGAGGACAGGGCTCGAACACTGAAGCTTTCTTT.

This rearrangement joins TRBV18 to TRBJ1-2; D is ambiguous. Germline CDR1 and CDR2: KGHSH and LQKENI. There are 14 residues in the CDR3. The V end lost 5 bases, the J end lost 3 bases, and 13 bases lay between the germline ends. The CDR3 DNA reads as TGTGCCAGCTCAATGCAGAAAACCTACTATGGCTACACCTTC. Its protein product is CASSMQKTYYGYTF.

The rearrangement joins TRBV5-4 to TRBJ2-4; 8 bases line up with TRBD2. V lost 0 bases to trimming and J lost 13 bases; unmatched junction nucleotides: 3. Germline V gene sequence: CDR1 SGHNT, CDR2 YYREEE (reference sequence). This CDR3 has 12 amino acids. CDR3 DNA: TGTGCCAGCAGCTTGGGAGGGACTAGGCAGTACTTC. Translation: CASSLGGTRQYF.

The rearrangement links TRBV9 to TRBJ2-1, with TRBD2 matching 15 bases. Losses at the gene ends were 4 bases for V and 0 bases for J; bases not matched to a gene: 14. Germline loops: CDR1 SGDLS, CDR2 YYNGEE. This CDR3 region has 21 residues. The CDR3 nucleotides are TGTGCCAGCAGCTTCAACCCGGGACTAGCGGGGGGTCAAAGCTCCTACAATGAGCAGTTCTTC. Its translation: CASSFNPGLAGGQSSYNEQFF.

With regard to this clone: The same CDR3 arises from other DNA sequences in this sample as well. This rearrangement joins TRBV25-1 to TRBJ1-1; D possibly corresponds to TRBD1 (5 bases). The CDR3 totals 14 residues. The V end lost 2 bases, the J end lost 5 bases, and 12 bases lay between the germline ends. Germline loops: CDR1 MGHDK, CDR2 SYGVNS. The CDR3 reads CASSELGAETEAFF. The CDR3 DNA is TGTGCCAGCAGTGAACTCGGGGCCGAAACTGAAGCTTTCTTT. The whole variable domain, remainder taken from reference TRBV25-1 and TRBJ1-1, is EADIYQTPRYLVIGTGKKITLECSQTMGHDKMYWYQQDPGMELHLIHYSYGVNSTEKGDLSSESTVSRIRTEHFPLTLESARPSHTSQYLCASSELGAETEAFFGQGTRLTVV.

V gene TRBV27 combines with J gene TRBJ2-3; tentatively, D is TRBD1 (6 bases). Germline V lookup: CDR1 MNHEY, CDR2 SMNVEV (reference sequence). The germline V and J ends were trimmed by 4 bases and 2 bases, with 13 bases remaining between them. CDR3 length: 15 residues. CDR3 sequence (DNA): TGTGCCAGCAGTTCAGGGGCATCCCTCACAGATACGCAGTATTTT. Translating it yields CASSSGASLTDTQYF.

The J gene is TRBJ1-3, the V gene TRBV6-5; no reliable D call. With 2 bases removed from V and 0 bases from J, the gap between germline ends came to 8 bases. The CDR3 has 15 amino acids. CDR1 and CDR2 from the germline V gene are MNHEY and SVGAGI. For the CDR3, the DNA is TGTGCCAGCAGTTACGCCCCGAACTCTGGAAACACCATATATTTT. It specifies CASSYAPNSGNTIYF.

The chain links TRBV19 to TRBJ1-1; 7 bases map to TRBD1. CDR1 and CDR2 from the germline V gene are LNHDA and SQIVND (reference sequence). The junction had 7 bases not matched to a gene; V was cut back by 5 bases and J by 1 base. This CDR3 has 15 amino acids. This chain's CDR3 is CASSATGVGNTEAFF. Written as DNA, the CDR3 is TGTGCCAGTAGTGCCACAGGGGTGGGGAACACTGAAGCTTTCTTT.

The V call is TRBV4-3, the J call TRBJ2-7; 8 bases are shared with TRBD2. Germline trimming cut 4 bases from V and 2 bases from J; bases unmatched to any gene: 7. Per germline, CDR1 LGHNA and CDR2 YSLEER. The CDR3 spans 15 residues. CDR3 region: CASSLLLAEAYEQYF. The CDR3 DNA reads TGCGCCAGCAGCCTCCTACTAGCGGAGGCCTACGAGCAGTACTTC.

The chain joins TRBV11-2 to TRBJ2-7; D gene unclear. Trimming cost V 0 bases and J 0 bases, with 3 bases left between them. This CDR3 contains 13 residues. Germline V CDR1 and CDR2: SGHAT, FQNNGV. CDR3 sequence reads: CASSLEVSYEQYV. CDR3 nucleotide sequence: TGTGCCAGCAGCTTAGAGGTCTCCTACGAGCAGTACGTC.

Here the CDR3 reads CASSSGGSYGYTF. The CDR3 DNA reads as TGTGCCAGTAGTAGTGGGGGTAGCTATGGCTACACCTTC. The V and J genes are TRBV19 and TRBJ1-2, with D perhaps TRBD1 (5 bases). Germline CDR1 and CDR2: LNHDA and SQIVND (reference sequence). CDR3 length equals 13 residues. Trimming left V 4 bases short and J 4 bases short, with 10 bases between.

A remark on this clone: This CDR3 is also generated by other DNA sequences in the sample. V and J are TRBV19 and TRBJ1-5, with D tentatively TRBD1 (5 bases). This CDR3 region has 14 residues. Trimming cost V 3 bases and J 2 bases, with 8 bases left between them. Germline V CDR1 and CDR2: LNHDA, SQIVND (reference sequence). The CDR3 nucleotides are TGTGCCAGTAGTATTCGGGACGGCAATCAGCCCCAGCATTTT. This sequence encodes CASSIRDGNQPQHF.

The chain employs TRBV15 and TRBJ2-5; D remains ambiguous. The CDR3 has 11 amino acids. Germline V CDR1 and CDR2: LNHNV, YYDKDF (reference sequence). Trimming pared 6 bases from V and 5 bases from J, leaving 7 bases between. CDR3 in DNA: TGTGCCACCAGTTACCTGGAGACCCAGTACTTC. As protein: CATSYLETQYF.

This chain joins TRBV9 and TRBJ1-3; D possibly corresponds to TRBD1 (5 bases). Germline loops: CDR1 SGDLS, CDR2 YYNGEE. Trimming pared 3 bases from V and 9 bases from J, leaving 13 bases between. The CDR3 runs to 13 residues. In DNA form, the CDR3 reads TGTGCCAGCAGCGAGACATGGGGCAGCACCATATATTTT. Protein: CASSETWGSTIYF.

This chain links TRBV28 with TRBJ1-6, with 9 bases fitting TRBD1. V shed 6 bases, J shed 10 bases, and the junction held 10 bases outside the gene matches. The length of the CDR3 is 15 residues. Germline V lookup: CDR1 MDHEN, CDR2 SYDVKM. The DNA of the CDR3 is TGTGCCAGCAGCCTAACAGGGGGCGCAAGATCACCCCTCCACTTT. It yields the protein CASSLTGGARSPLHF.

The V call is TRBV9, the J call TRBJ1-1; D gene ambiguous. V gave up 0 bases and J gave up 3 bases, with 9 bases separating them. From germline, CDR1 is SGDLS and CDR2 YYNGEE. The CDR3 is 14 residues long. The CDR3 protein is CASSVGGIDTEAFF. The CDR3 DNA reads as TGTGCCAGCAGCGTAGGCGGGATTGACACTGAAGCTTTCTTT.

CDR3 in amino acids: CASSLGLRAETYSNQPQHF. In DNA form, the CDR3 reads TGTGCCAGCAGCTTAGGACTCCGGGCGGAGACTTATAGCAATCAGCCCCAGCATTTT. The V gene is TRBV5-8, the J gene TRBJ1-5; D gene uncertain. Germline assignment: CDR1 SGHTS and CDR2 YDEGEE. Trimming removed 2 bases at V and 0 bases at J, with 21 bases between. This CDR3 is built from 19 residues.

The gene calls are TRBV7-2 and TRBJ1-5; D remains ambiguous. CDR1 and CDR2 from the germline V gene are SGHTA and FQGNSA. Trimming left V 2 bases short and J 2 bases short, with 22 bases between. There are 19 residues in the CDR3. CDR3 bases: TGTGCCAGCAGCTTAAGGCTCGGATCGCTTGGAGGGCGCAATCAGCCCCAGCATTTT. Encoded protein: CASSLRLGSLGGRNQPQHF. The variable domain in full, completed from reference TRBV7-2 and TRBJ1-5, reads GAGVSQSPSNKVTEKGKDVELRCDPISGHTALYWYRQSLGQGLEFLIYFQGNSAPDKSGLPSDRFSAERTGGSVSTLTIQRTQQEDSAVYLCASSLRLGSLGGRNQPQHFGDGTRLSIL.

This chain connects TRBV6-5 to TRBJ2-6; the D is unclear. The germline V and J ends were trimmed by 3 bases and 2 bases, with 11 bases remaining between them. The CDR3 extends over 16 amino acids. In germline, CDR1 is MNHEY, CDR2 SVGAGI. CDR3 region: CASSYMWIPGANVLTF. Here the CDR3 DNA reads TGTGCCAGCAGTTATATGTGGATCCCTGGGGCCAACGTCCTGACTTTC.

The chain links TRBV30 to TRBJ1-3, with a weak D call TRBD1 (5 bases). The CDR3 length is 12 residues. The V end lost 5 bases, the J end lost 5 bases, and 10 bases lay between the germline ends. Looked up from germline, CDR1 is GTSNPN and CDR2 is SVGIG (reference sequence). The CDR3 reads CAWGGSRNTIYF. The CDR3 DNA follows: TGTGCCTGGGGGGGGTCGCGAAACACCATATATTTT.

About this clone: This same CDR3 is encoded by further DNA sequences in the sample. The chain joins TRBV30 to TRBJ1-1, with D uncertain. Germline V gene lookup returns CDR1 GTSNPN and CDR2 SVGIG (reference sequence). The CDR3 totals 11 residues. Trimming took off 0 bases at V and 5 bases at J, with 4 bases between the two ends. The CDR3 is CAWSVGTEAFF. CDR3 DNA: TGTGCCTGGAGTGTGGGTACTGAAGCTTTCTTT.